Shown below are 17 T cell receptor beta chains from a single sample sequenced in a study of OX40 agonist ivuxolimab in advanced cancers. TCRdb's table, derived via immunoSEQ multiplex PCR, lists solely in-frame clones and lacks some. Among approximately 120,000 clones, 80% to 95% were seen once, and the ten largest hold more than 0.7%. Sequences were derived from CD4+ or CD8+ T cells sorted from blood, sampled in a trial of the OX40 agonist ivuxolimab. These receptors originate from an adult with an advanced solid tumor such as melanoma, head and neck, liver or kidney cancer.

The chain joins TRBV6-1 to TRBJ2-1; D is possibly TRBD2 (6 bases). The CDR3 is made up of 15 amino acids. V was clipped by 7 bases and J by 6 bases, with 19 bases between them. Germline CDR1 reads MNHNS; CDR2 reads SASEGT. The CDR3 DNA sequence: TGTGCCAGCACCGGCGGAACGGGAGTAGTCAATGAGCAGTTCTTC. Its translation: CASTGGTGVVNEQFF.

This chain connects TRBV5-4 to TRBJ2-5; 14 bases are a match to TRBD2. J gave up 5 bases and V 0 bases, and 0 bases lay outside the gene matches. In germline, CDR1 is SGHNT, CDR2 YYREEE (reference sequence). The CDR3 has 15 residues. The CDR3 here is CASSLGTSGRETQYF. The CDR3 region has the DNA TGTGCCAGCAGCTTGGGGACTAGCGGGAGGGAGACCCAGTACTTC.

In DNA, the CDR3 is TGTGCCAGCAGTGAAGCGGGCAGCCGTGGCTACACCTTC. Residues: CASSEAGSRGYTF. The genes are TRBV6-1 and TRBJ1-2, with D unclear. With 0 bases removed from V and 7 bases from J, the gap between germline ends came to 9 bases. CDR1 MNHNS and CDR2 SASEGT come from the germline V gene. The CDR3 is 13 residues long.

The CDR3 here is CASSLSAGRAEETQYF. The CDR3 bases are TGTGCCAGCAGTTTATCGGCCGGGAGGGCCGAAGAGACCCAGTACTTC. V gene TRBV28 combines with J gene TRBJ2-5; TRBD2 matches at 8 bases. V was clipped by 1 base and J by 3 bases; unmatched bases: 7. There are 16 residues in the CDR3. In germline, CDR1 is MDHEN, CDR2 SYDVKM.

V is TRBV27 and J is TRBJ1-1; D gene unclear. Trimming left V 4 bases short and J 7 bases short, with 16 bases between. CDR3 length equals 14 residues. The germline V gene encodes CDR1 MNHEY and CDR2 SMNVEV (reference sequence). The CDR3 bases are TGTGCCAGCAGTTCAATGCCCCGACGGGTTGAAGCTTTCTTT. This encodes CASSSMPRRVEAFF.

This clone has a single count. The rearrangement joins TRBV7-8 to TRBJ1-3; D is unclear. In germline, CDR1 is SGHVS, CDR2 FQNEAQ. Trimming removed 1 base at V and 2 bases at J, with 9 bases between. This CDR3 comprises 15 residues. This CDR3 reads CASSLGPGPGNTIYF. The CDR3 coding sequence is TGTGCCAGCAGCTTAGGGCCAGGCCCTGGAAACACCATATATTTT.

The J gene is TRBJ1-4, the V gene TRBV11-3; D is ambiguous. The CDR3 sequence is 15 residues long. Germline CDR1 reads SGHNT; CDR2 reads YENEEA. Trimming took off 2 bases at V and 0 bases at J, with 7 bases between the two ends. DNA of the CDR3: TGTGCCAGCAGCTTACTCAGCTCAACTAATGAAAAACTGTTTTTT. Translating gives CASSLLSSTNEKLFF.

V gene TRBV28 combines with J gene TRBJ1-6, with D tentatively TRBD1 (5 bases). Looked up from germline, CDR1 is MDHEN and CDR2 is SYDVKM. The CDR3 spans 15 residues. V was cut by 5 bases and J by 9 bases, with 17 bases left in between. The CDR3 spells CASSPGPAGGSPLHF. The CDR3 DNA sequence: TGTGCCAGCAGTCCCGGACCGGCTGGGGGTTCACCCCTCCACTTT.

The V gene is TRBV27, the J gene TRBJ1-5; D gene ambiguous. With 4 bases removed from V and 0 bases from J, the gap between germline ends came to 10 bases. CDR3 size: 15 residues. From germline, CDR1 is MNHEY and CDR2 SMNVEV (reference sequence). DNA of the CDR3: TGTGCCAGCAGTTGGGCAGGTTATAGCAATCAGCCCCAGCATTTT. Its translation: CASSWAGYSNQPQHF.

V and J are TRBV28 and TRBJ1-6, with D possibly matching TRBD1 (5 bases). V lost 10 bases to trimming and J lost 11 bases, with 24 bases between them. In germline, CDR1 is MDHEN, CDR2 SYDVKM. The CDR3 is made up of 15 amino acids. CDR3 nucleotide sequence: TGTGCCACCGATTCCGGGACGTCCTATGGGGCACCCCTCCACTTT. This sequence encodes CATDSGTSYGAPLHF.

This clone has only a few counts. In DNA form, the CDR3 reads TGTGCCAGCAGTGATTTGGAGTACAATGAGCAGTTCTTC. It is translated as CASSDLEYNEQFF. The chain combines TRBV6-4 with TRBJ2-1; D gene unclear. CDR1 is MRHNA, CDR2 SNTAGT, per germline. With 3 bases removed from V and 4 bases from J, the gap between germline ends came to 7 bases. The CDR3 has 13 amino acids.

The chain couples TRBV19 to TRBJ2-5; D may be TRBD1 (6 bases). Trimming left V 6 bases short and J 3 bases short, with 14 bases between. The germline gives CDR1 LNHDA, CDR2 SQIVND (reference sequence). This CDR3 region has 14 residues. DNA for the CDR3: TGTGCCAGTAGACGGGCAGGGGCGGAAGAGACCCAGTACTTC. Translated: CASRRAGAEETQYF.

The chain employs TRBV19 and TRBJ1-1, with a tentative D call TRBD1 (6 bases). Per the germline V gene, CDR1 is LNHDA and CDR2 is SQIVND (reference sequence). The CDR3 has 16 amino acids. V was trimmed by 8 bases and J by 3 bases, leaving 22 bases between them. DNA for the CDR3: TGTGCCAGTCAGTATGCCAGGTCCAGGGGAGACACTGAAGCTTTCTTT. Its protein product is CASQYARSRGDTEAFF.

This chain connects TRBV19 to TRBJ2-3; D gene uncertain. The germline CDR1 and CDR2 sequences are LNHDA and SQIVND (reference sequence). The CDR3 contains 14 residues. The germline V and J ends were trimmed by 7 bases and 2 bases, with 13 bases remaining between them. This CDR3 is CASTSGSYTDTQYF. CDR3 sequence (DNA): TGTGCCAGTACGTCAGGCTCGTACACAGATACGCAGTATTTT. The full variable domain, completed using reference TRBV19 and TRBJ2-3, is DGGITQSPKYLFRKEGQNVTLSCEQNLNHDAMYWYRQDPGQGLRLIYYSQIVNDFQKGDIAEGYSVSREKKESFPLTVTSAQKNPTAFYLCASTSGSYTDTQYFGPGTRLTVL.

V is TRBV6-1 and J is TRBJ2-3, with 7 bases that match TRBD1. With V trimmed by 2 bases and J by 2 bases, 4 bases remained unmatched. The germline V gene has CDR1 MNHNS and CDR2 SASEGT. The CDR3 spans 15 residues. CDR3 sequence reads: CASSEPGTATDTQYF. DNA of the CDR3: TGTGCCAGCAGTGAACCTGGGACAGCCACAGATACGCAGTATTTT.

The chain couples TRBV5-1 to TRBJ1-4, with D hard to call. Trimming removed 2 bases from V and 0 bases from J, with 11 bases in between. There are 16 residues in the CDR3. CDR1 and CDR2 (germline): SGHRS, YFSETQ. CDR3 DNA sequence: TGCGCCAGCAGCTTAGGGTCGGCGGCAACTAATGAAAAACTGTTTTTT. This codes for CASSLGSAATNEKLFF.

This chain joins TRBV7-9 and TRBJ1-6; 10 bases are a match to TRBD1. With 5 bases clipped from V and 8 bases from J, the junction kept 9 bases outside the gene matches. This CDR3 spans 16 amino acids. Germline values: CDR1 SEHNR, CDR2 FQNEAQ (reference sequence). This CDR3 reads CASSAGQGLGDSPLHF. As DNA, the CDR3 is TGTGCCAGCAGCGCGGGACAGGGGTTGGGGGATTCACCCCTCCACTTT.